Sequencing of this T cell receptor (beta chain) was carried out in a study of blood T cells in healthy people across ages. Sample-barcoded 5' priming and a J-beta primer mix drove a second PCR of roughly 7 to 11 cycles. TCRdb re-called the 5' RACE reads with MiXCR, one entry per CDR3 protein. Here the sample spans more than 1,400,000 distinct CDR3 sequences, roughly 45% being singletons. Study-wide points: Long-lived and aged donors differed, with more naive CD4+ cells and higher diversity in the long-lived. The fall in TCR beta diversity per million T cells was roughly linear with age.

Germline-derived CDR1 and CDR2 are DFQATT and SNEGSKA (reference sequence). Unmatched junction bases numbered 7, after V lost 6 bases and J lost 3 bases. This CDR3 comprises 13 residues. Each sample gave at least 6.5 million isolated PBMCs. This clonotype was counted a few times. Its target is not known. Sequenced material: blood. This TCR derives from a woman between 18 and 30 years old in good health. This chain uses TRBV20-1 with TRBJ1-1; 7 bases are shared with TRBD1. CDR3 DNA sequence: TGCAGTGCCCACGGTGACAGGGACACTGAAGCTTTCTTT. Encoded protein: CSAHGDRDTEAFF.